The TCR beta chain under discussion was sequenced for a study of T cell responses to AZD1222 COVID-19 vaccine. The length of the CDR3 is 14 residues. With 2 bases clipped from V and 7 bases from J, the junction kept 2 bases outside the gene matches. The V gene's germline CDR1 is ENHRY and CDR2 SYGVKD. In regard to this clone: The antigen remains unidentified.

Whole-study findings and limits: Two AZD1222 doses significantly raised spike-specific TCR breadth and depth over controls. The study sampled repertoires only after the peak T cell response.

Method: immunoSEQ multiplex PCR; TCRdb's copy keeps in-frame clones and lacks some. The data hold fewer than 150,000 clones, with around nine tenths observed a single time. This chain connects TRBV10-3 to TRBJ1-6; 7 bases agree with TRBD1. This receptor was identified in an adult who received the AZD1222 COVID-19 vaccine. The specimen comprised peripheral blood, sampled 28 days after the second AZD1222 dose. CDR3 sequence reads: CAISEPGQNSPLHF. DNA for the CDR3: TGTGCCATCAGTGAGCCGGGACAGAATTCACCCCTCCACTTT.